This T cell receptor beta chain stems from a study of OX40 agonist ivuxolimab in advanced cancers. Study context: At doses from 0.01 to 10 mg/kg, patients were given intravenous ivuxolimab every 2 weeks. Findings and limits, study-wide: CD4+ and CD8+ T cells in blood underwent clonal expansion by week 6 at 0.1 to 3.0 mg/kg. Antigen targets of the expanded peripheral T cells went undetermined. Some nonresponders additionally presented with little normalized T-cell clonal expansion.

The assay was immunoSEQ multiplex PCR, and TCRdb's table has in-frame clones only and misses some. The sample has about 75,000 clones; 87% are singletons. As regards this clone: Its antigen is unidentified.

Trimming shortened V by 0 bases and J by 0 bases, and 3 bases separated the two germline ends. Per the germline V gene, CDR1 is SGHVS and CDR2 is FQNEAQ. The CDR3 has 14 residues. The input for sequencing was CD4+ or CD8+ T cells sorted from blood, taken in a trial of the OX40 agonist ivuxolimab. This TCR was recovered from an adult with an advanced solid tumor such as melanoma, head and neck, liver or kidney cancer. The chain couples TRBV7-8 to TRBJ2-4; D gene uncertain. The CDR3 reads CASSLAVAKNIQYF. In nucleotides, the CDR3 is TGTGCCAGCAGCTTAGCGGTAGCCAAAAACATTCAGTACTTC.